This T cell receptor beta chain was sequenced in a study of blood T cell repertoires in COVID-19 (dated by TCRdb to 2019 to 2021). Regarding the complete study: The collaborator samples originated in the United States, Italy and Spain and spanned the acute and convalescent phases of COVID-19. Samples came from the ongoing ImmuneRACE study (first 160 participants) plus 1,254 subjects from 6 global collaborators. Subjects who had been exposed to COVID-19, were actively infected with it, or had recovered from it provided the deeply sampled blood TCRbeta repertoires that made up the dataset. Where available, HLA class I and class II types were taken from metadata supplied by the sample provider and were not determined by assay-based typing. The repertoires were released in a freely available public database meant as a resource for research on the immune response to SARS-CoV-2. The prospective study material was composed of cDNA or gDNA derived from T cells, B-cell-depleted T cells, or PBMCs. A de-identified subject ID, COVID-19 status, age in years and sex were almost always included in the sample metadata.

The immunoSEQ Assay, a bias-controlled multiplex PCR, was used to amplify TCRbeta CDR3 regions from genomic DNA. For the original study's pipeline: Within the assay, amplification of reference gene primers was used to estimate how many nucleated cells each sample contained. Sequence reads were collapsed and filtered to measure the absolute abundance of every unique TCRbeta CDR3 rearrangement. For each sample, productive Simpson clonality was calculated as the square root of Simpson's diversity index over productive rearrangements. TCRdb carries this immuneACCESS record with in-frame sequences only. Its versions omit some clonotypes, under half of them owing to an unresolved V gene in the studies checked, with the rest unexplained. The V and J calls and clone size were taken over from that table, and D and trimming were inferred from the DNA. The sample table contains approximately 500,000 clones; only one count was recorded for 70% to 90% of them. The ten top clones hold around 8% of the sample.

Turning to this clone: The antigen it binds to is not known. No much larger clone exists at a distance of one base, and base qualities are not known.

In Seattle, one collaborating source enrolled patients while the infection was active and tracked those patients longitudinally over the course of disease. Whole blood was collected in K2EDTA tubes by collaborating institutions according to the institutions' own protocols. For TCRbeta analysis, collaborators shipped samples in one of three forms: frozen whole blood, isolated PBMCs, or DNA extracted from either of those sample types. On the study overall, not on this receptor specifically: The amount of clinical and demographic metadata varied by source and participant and was provided uncurated.

The CDR3 sequence holds 17 residues, the cysteine and phenylalanine included. CDR3 DNA is the only sequence kept; it has 51 bases, read in frame from the first base. From a lookup of the germline V gene, CDR1 and CDR2 are SGHRS and YFSETQ. Trimming takes 4 bases off V and 5 bases off J; junction bases not matched to a gene: 10. Rearrangement joined TRBV5-1 to TRBJ2-2; the junction holds 11 bases that match TRBD1. The TCR comes from a woman in her fifties or sixties with COVID-19, enrolled during active disease. The sequenced sample was peripheral blood. The CDR3 in this case is CASSPGLGQGGTGELFF. The nucleotide sequence reads as follows: TGCGCCAGCAGCCCGGGCCTGGGACAGGGGGGAACCGGGGAGCTGTTTTTT.